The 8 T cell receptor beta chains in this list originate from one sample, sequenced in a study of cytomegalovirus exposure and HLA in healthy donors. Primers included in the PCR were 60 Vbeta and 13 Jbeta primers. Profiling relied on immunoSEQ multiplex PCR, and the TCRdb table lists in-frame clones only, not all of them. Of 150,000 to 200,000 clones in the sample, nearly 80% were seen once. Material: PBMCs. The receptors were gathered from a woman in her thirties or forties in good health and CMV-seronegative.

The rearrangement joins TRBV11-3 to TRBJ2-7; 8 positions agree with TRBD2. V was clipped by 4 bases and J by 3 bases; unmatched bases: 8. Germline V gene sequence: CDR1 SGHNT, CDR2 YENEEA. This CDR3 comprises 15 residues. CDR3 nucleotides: TGTGCCAGCAGCTCCAGGGCTAGCGGGCACTACGAGCAGTACTTC. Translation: CASSSRASGHYEQYF. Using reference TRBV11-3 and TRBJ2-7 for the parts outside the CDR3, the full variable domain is EAGVVQSPRYKIIEKKQPVAFWCNPISGHNTLYWYLQNLGQGPELLIRYENEEAVDDSQLPKDRFSAERLKGVDSTLKIQPAELGDSAVYLCASSSRASGHYEQYFGPGTRLTVT.

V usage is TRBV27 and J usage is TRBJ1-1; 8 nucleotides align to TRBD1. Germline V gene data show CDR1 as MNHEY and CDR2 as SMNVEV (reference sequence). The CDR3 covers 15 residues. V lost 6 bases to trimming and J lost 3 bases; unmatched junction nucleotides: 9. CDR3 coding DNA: TGTGCCAGCAGATCTCCACAGGGGGGATACACTGAAGCTTTCTTT. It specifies CASRSPQGGYTEAFF.

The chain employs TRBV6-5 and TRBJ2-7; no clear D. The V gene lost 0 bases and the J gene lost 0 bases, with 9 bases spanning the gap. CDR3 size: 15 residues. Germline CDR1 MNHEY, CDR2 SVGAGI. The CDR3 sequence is CASSYSPRSSYEQYF. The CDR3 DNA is TGTGCCAGCAGTTACTCCCCTAGGAGCTCCTACGAGCAGTACTTC.

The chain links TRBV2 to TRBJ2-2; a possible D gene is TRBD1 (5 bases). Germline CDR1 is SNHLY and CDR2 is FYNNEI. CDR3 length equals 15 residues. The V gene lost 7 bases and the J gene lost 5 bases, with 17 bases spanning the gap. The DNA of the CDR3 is TGTGCCAGCAACCCCAGGGCCCTAACGACCGGGGAGCTGTTTTTT. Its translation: CASNPRALTTGELFF. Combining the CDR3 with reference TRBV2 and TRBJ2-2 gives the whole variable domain EPEVTQTPSHQVTQMGQEVILRCVPISNHLYFYWYRQILGQKVEFLVSFYNNEISEKSEIFDDQFSVERPDGSNFTLKIRSTKLEDSAMYFCASNPRALTTGELFFGEGSRLTVL.

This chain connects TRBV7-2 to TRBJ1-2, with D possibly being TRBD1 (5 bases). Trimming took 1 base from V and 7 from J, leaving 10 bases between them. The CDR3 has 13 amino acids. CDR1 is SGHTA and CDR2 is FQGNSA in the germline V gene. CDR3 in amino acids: CASSLGTGGGYTF. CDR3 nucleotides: TGTGCCAGCAGCTTAGGGACGGGGGGTGGCTACACCTTC.

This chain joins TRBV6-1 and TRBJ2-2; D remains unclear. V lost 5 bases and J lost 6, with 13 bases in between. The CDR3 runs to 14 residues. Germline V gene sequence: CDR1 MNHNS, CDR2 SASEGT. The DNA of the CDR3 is TGTGCCAGCAGTTCGGTGTCCCTGGCCGGGGAGCTGTTTTTT. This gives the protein CASSSVSLAGELFF.

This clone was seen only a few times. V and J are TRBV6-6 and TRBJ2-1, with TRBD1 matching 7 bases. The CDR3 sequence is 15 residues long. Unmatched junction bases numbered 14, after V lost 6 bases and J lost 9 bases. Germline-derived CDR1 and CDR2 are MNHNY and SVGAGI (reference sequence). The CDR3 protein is CASSGRDSGKVEQFF. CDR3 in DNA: TGTGCCAGCAGCGGACGGGACAGCGGAAAGGTTGAGCAGTTCTTC.

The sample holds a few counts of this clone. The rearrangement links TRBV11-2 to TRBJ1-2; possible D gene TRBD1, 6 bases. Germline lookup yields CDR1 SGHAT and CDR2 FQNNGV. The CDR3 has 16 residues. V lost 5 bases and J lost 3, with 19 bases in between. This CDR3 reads CASSTHGGRIDYGYTF. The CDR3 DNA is TGTGCCAGCAGCACCCACGGGGGGCGCATCGACTATGGCTACACCTTC.